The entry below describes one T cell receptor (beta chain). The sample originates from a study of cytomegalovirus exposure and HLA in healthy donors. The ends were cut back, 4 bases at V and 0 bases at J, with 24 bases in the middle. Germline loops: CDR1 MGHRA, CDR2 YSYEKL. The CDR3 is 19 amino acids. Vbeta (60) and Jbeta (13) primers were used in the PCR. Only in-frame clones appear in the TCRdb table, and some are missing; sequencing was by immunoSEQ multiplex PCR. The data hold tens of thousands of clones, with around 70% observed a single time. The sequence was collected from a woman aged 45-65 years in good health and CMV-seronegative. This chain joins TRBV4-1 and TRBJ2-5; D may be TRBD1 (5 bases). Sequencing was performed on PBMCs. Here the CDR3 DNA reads TGCGCCAGCAGCCTAAGATCCCGACCTATCCCAGGGTACCAAGAGACCCAGTACTTC. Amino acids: CASSLRSRPIPGYQETQYF.